This TCR beta chain was sequenced for a study of blood T cell repertoires in COVID-19 (TCRdb year 2020). Background on the whole study: Samples covering the acute and convalescent phases of COVID-19 were provided by collaborators in the United States, Italy and Spain. The material from the prospective study consisted of cDNA or gDNA derived from T cells, B-cell-depleted T cells, or PBMCs. Subjects who had been exposed to COVID-19, were actively infected with it, or had recovered from it provided the deeply sampled blood TCRbeta repertoires that made up the dataset. A freely available public database, intended as a resource for researchers studying the immune response to SARS-CoV-2, is where the repertoires were released. The samples were drawn from the first 160 participants of the ongoing ImmuneRACE study and from 1,200 or so subjects provided by 6 global collaborators. A de-identified subject ID, COVID-19 status, age in years and sex were almost always included in the sample metadata. Where available, HLA class I and class II types were taken from metadata supplied by the sample provider and were not determined by assay-based typing. The research as a whole found: Clinical and demographic metadata were provided uncurated, with the amount varying by source and participant.

After removal of 7 bases from V and 4 bases from J, the junction retains 9 bases not matched to a gene. Taken from the germline V gene, the CDR1 and CDR2 loops are MNHEY and SVGAGI. The CDR3 goes from the cysteine to the phenylalanine over 14 residues. Of the read, only the CDR3 DNA is kept; its 42 bases are in frame from base 1. The immunoSEQ Assay, a bias-controlled multiplex PCR, was used to amplify TCRbeta CDR3 regions from genomic DNA. Under the source paper's analysis protocol: Nucleated cell counts per sample were estimated from amplification of reference gene primers within the assay. To quantify the absolute abundance of each unique TCRbeta CDR3 rearrangement, sequence reads were collapsed and filtered. For each sample, productive Simpson clonality was calculated by taking the square root of Simpson's diversity index across productive rearrangements. In its TCRdb copy, this immuneACCESS table keeps in-frame sequences only and misses some clones. Where compared with another copy, unresolved V genes explain less than half of these, and the others have no known cause. The V and J calls and clone size come from that table; D and trimming were worked out from the DNA. The sample table holds under 200,000 clones, of which about four fifths were seen once. Approximately 3% of the sample is held by the ten biggest clonotypes.

Participants in the prospective study were aged about 18 to 95 years, lived in about two dozen United States geographic areas, and enrolled through a virtual design. In the prospective study, participants were assigned to cohorts based on the clinical history participants reported in a screening survey and a study questionnaire. Exposed participants were defined as having been in contact with someone with a PCR-confirmed or clinician-diagnosed COVID-19 case within 2 weeks of study entry. In the prospective study, whole blood, serum and a nasopharyngeal or oropharyngeal swab were collected from each participant by mobile phlebotomists. Additional blood draws and questionnaires over an approximately 2-month period could optionally be provided by prospective study participants. Before DNA extraction, blood samples from the prospective study were shipped at room temperature or frozen. A word on this clone: Its antigen target is currently unknown. Qualities for individual bases were not recorded, and no much larger clone is one base off.

The sequence joins TRBV6-5 to TRBJ1-1; 7 bases in the middle match TRBD1. Sequencing used PBMCs or T cells enriched from blood (not recorded which). The clonotype originates from a young woman who had been exposed to COVID-19. The nucleotides are TGTGCCAGCACCGGTGACAGGGTCACCACTGAAGCTTTCTTT. The translation is CASTGDRVTTEAFF.